This T cell receptor (beta chain) was observed in a study of T-cell reconstitution after alpha-beta-depleted transplantation in children. This clonotype was counted at least ten times. Its antigen is not known. It was with unique molecular identifiers that the TCRbeta library was prepared. MiXCR, run by TCRdb on the PCR reads, gives a single entry per CDR3 protein. The sample has about 300,000 distinct CDR3 sequences; 10% are singletons. The CDR3 totals 17 residues. Trimming at V came to 5 bases and at J to 0 bases, leaving 4 bases not matched to a gene. Findings and caveats of the study: Diversity and T-cell counts at one year after transplant derived mostly from new T cells. After transplant, at about two months, alpha-beta T cells were reportedly derived from several hundred expanded graft clones.

The source of this sequence is a boy in the first two years of life with acute myeloid leukemia, due to receive a stem cell transplant. This rearrangement joins TRBV12-3 or TRBV12-4 to TRBJ2-3; 14 bases match TRBD2. This sample comprised PBMCs, obtained before TCRalphabeta/CD19-depleted stem cell transplant. The CDR3 loop reads CASSPRTSGRSTDTQYF. The DNA of the CDR3 is TGTGCCAGCAGTCCCCGGACTAGCGGGAGGAGCACAGATACGCAGTATTTT.